This is a list of T cell receptor beta chains from one sample in a study of identifying expanded T cells in peripheral blood. This table comes from immunoSEQ multiplex PCR, and its TCRdb copy is limited to in-frame clones, with some not included. The sample has around 100,000 clones; around 85% are singletons. What was sequenced was blood. The receptors shown here come from a person aged 18 to 75 in good health. Both conserved end residues are part of each CDR3. D genes are given only for firm matches. Clone sizes are given selectively: once, few, many, or a class where the clone is expanded.

abundance	d_gene	v_gene	j_gene	CDR3nt	CDR3aa
few	NA	TRBV2	TRBJ1-5	TGTGCCAGCAGTGGGAGAGGGAGGAGTCAGCCCCAGCATTTT	CASSGRGRSQPQHF
NA	NA	TRBV11-2	TRBJ2-7	TGTGCCAGCAGCGAAGCAGGGGTGCCCTACGAGCAGTACTTC	CASSEAGVPYEQYF
NA	NA	TRBV9	TRBJ1-2	TGTGCCAGCAGCGTACGCCCGGAGGGGAGTTACTATGGCTACACCTTC	CASSVRPEGSYYGYTF
few	NA	TRBV28	TRBJ1-5	TGTGCCAGCAGCCGCCGGAGGGGGCAGCCCCAGCATTTT	CASSRRRGQPQHF
once	NA	TRBV10-3	TRBJ1-1	TGTGCCATCAGAGAAAGCGGTACACATGAAGCTTTCTTT	CAIRESGTHEAFF
few	TRBD1	TRBV27	TRBJ1-2	TGTGCCAGCAGTTACGGACAGGGCTATGGCTACACCTTC	CASSYGQGYGYTF
NA	NA	TRBV10-3	TRBJ1-3	TGTGCCATCAGTGAAGGCGTAAGCTCTGGAAACACCATATATTTT	CAISEGVSSGNTIYF
NA	NA	TRBV2	TRBJ2-7	TGTGCCAGCGCCGGGGGAGTGATCTTACGGGAGCAGTACTTC	CASAGGVILREQYF
NA	TRBD1	TRBV11-2	TRBJ1-5	TGTGCCAGCAGCGACTCGGACAGGGGGAGCAATCAGCCCCAGCATTTT	CASSDSDRGSNQPQHF
NA	NA	TRBV7-9	TRBJ2-5	TGTGCCAGCAGCCTCCCCTTGGGTGCTCAAGAGACCCAGTACTTC	CASSLPLGAQETQYF
NA	NA	TRBV2	TRBJ2-1	TGTGCCAGCAGCGCCCCTAGTAGCTCCTACAATGAGCAGTTCTTC	CASSAPSSSYNEQFF
NA	TRBD1	TRBV19	TRBJ2-7	TGTGCCAGTAGTATAGATCACCCAGGGGGTCCCTACGAGCAGTACTTC	CASSIDHPGGPYEQYF
few	NA	TRBV7-8	TRBJ1-2	TGTGCCAGCAGCTCTAGGGGGGGAGGCTACACCTTC	CASSSRGGGYTF
NA	NA	TRBV5-6	TRBJ2-5	TGTGCCAGCATCCCCGGGCCCGGACAAGAGACCCAGTACTTC	CASIPGPGQETQYF
NA	TRBD1	TRBV10-3	TRBJ2-7	TGTGCCTCTCGACCCGGGACAGGGGGCCACGAGCAGTACTTC	CASRPGTGGHEQYF
NA	NA	TRBV6-5	TRBJ2-7	TGTGCCAGCAGACCTAGGACAGGCGGGGCCTACGAGCAGTACTTC	CASRPRTGGAYEQYF
few	NA	TRBV10-1	TRBJ1-5	TGCGCCAGCAGAGTCGTAAGTCAGCCCCAGCATTTT	CASRVVSQPQHF
once	NA	TRBV11-1	TRBJ2-3	TGTGCCAGCAGCTTAGTTCGGGACCCTGCGGTAGATACGCAGTATTTT	CASSLVRDPAVDTQYF
NA	NA	TRBV12-1	TRBJ2-7	TGTGCCAGCAGCTTAGTACGGAAGGGGACTAGCGGGGGGGCCCGGGAACACGAGCAGTACTTC	CASSLVRKGTSGGAREHEQYF
NA	TRBD1	TRBV2	TRBJ2-1	TGTGCCAGCAGGCCCCGGGACAGGGCATACAATGAGCAGTTCTTC	CASRPRDRAYNEQFF
NA	TRBD1	TRBV7-9	TRBJ2-1	TGTGCCAGCAGCCCAGGACAGGTCTACAATGAGCAGTTCTTC	CASSPGQVYNEQFF
NA	NA	TRBV2	TRBJ1-4	TGTGCCAGCAGGGCTCGTGGGACGGCTAATGAAAAACTGTTTTTT	CASRARGTANEKLFF
NA	TRBD1	TRBV7-2	TRBJ1-2	TGTGCCAGCAGCTTAGACCCAGGGGGCGGCTACACCTTC	CASSLDPGGGYTF
once	TRBD1	TRBV19	TRBJ1-5	TGTGCCAGTAGTATACCCATCCTGGCAGGGGGGAATCAGCCCCAGCATTTT	CASSIPILAGGNQPQHF
NA	NA	TRBV4-3	TRBJ1-2	TGCGCCAGCAGCCAGGCTGATCCGGGTGACTATGGCTACACCTTC	CASSQADPGDYGYTF
once	TRBD1	TRBV19	TRBJ1-2	TGTGCCAGTAGTAGGGGACAGGGGAATGGCTACACCTTC	CASSRGQGNGYTF
NA	TRBD1	TRBV5-5	TRBJ1-6	TGTGCCAGCAGCTGGGGGACAGGGAGTTATAATTCACCCCTCCACTTT	CASSWGTGSYNSPLHF
NA	TRBD2	TRBV7-2	TRBJ2-1	TGTGCCAGCAGCTTAGTACTAGCGGGGGGCCACGAGCAGTTCTTC	CASSLVLAGGHEQFF
NA	NA	TRBV6-1	TRBJ1-6	TGTGCCAGCAGTGAAGGCCTCAATTCACCCCTCCACTTT	CASSEGLNSPLHF
NA	NA	TRBV5-6	TRBJ1-2	TGTGCCAGCAGCTTGGGACAGGAGTACTATGGCTACACCTTC	CASSLGQEYYGYTF
NA	NA	TRBV27	TRBJ1-2	TGTGCCAGCAGTTTAGGGGTCGGAGGCTACACCTTC	CASSLGVGGYTF
NA	NA	TRBV5-4	TRBJ2-2	TGTGCCAGCAGCTTGGCGCGGGGGCGAGGGGCCGGGGAGCTGTTTTTT	CASSLARGRGAGELFF
NA	NA	TRBV7-2	TRBJ2-6	TGTGCCAGCAGCTTAGCGCGTGGGGCCAACGTCCTGACTTTC	CASSLARGANVLTF
NA	NA	TRBV11-2	TRBJ1-2	TGTGCCAGCAGCTTAGACGACGGAGTGTGGGATGGCTACACCTTC	CASSLDDGVWDGYTF
NA	NA	TRBV6-5	TRBJ1-6	TGTGCCAGCAGTTACAAATCTGTACCAGGATATTCACCCCTCCACTTT	CASSYKSVPGYSPLHF
NA	NA	TRBV10-2	TRBJ2-1	TGCGCCAGCAGTGAGGGGGCCAACTACAATGAGCAGTTCTTC	CASSEGANYNEQFF
NA	TRBD2	TRBV7-2	TRBJ2-5	TGTGCCAGCAGTTCATTGGGGACTAGAGGGGAGACCCAGTACTTC	CASSSLGTRGETQYF